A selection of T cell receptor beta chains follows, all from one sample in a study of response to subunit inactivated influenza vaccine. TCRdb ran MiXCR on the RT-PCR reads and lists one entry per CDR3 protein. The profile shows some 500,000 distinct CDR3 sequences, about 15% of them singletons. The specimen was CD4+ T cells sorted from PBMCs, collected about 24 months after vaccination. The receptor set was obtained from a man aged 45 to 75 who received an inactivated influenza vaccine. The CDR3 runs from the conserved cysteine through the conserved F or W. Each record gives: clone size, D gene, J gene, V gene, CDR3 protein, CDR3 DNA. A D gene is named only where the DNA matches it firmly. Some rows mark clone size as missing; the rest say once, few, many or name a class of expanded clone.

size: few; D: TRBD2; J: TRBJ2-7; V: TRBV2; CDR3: CASSGRLAGSEQYF; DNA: TGTGCCAGCAGTGGTAGACTAGCGGGATCCGAGCAGTACTTC
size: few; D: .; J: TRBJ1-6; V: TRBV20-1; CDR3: CSASRAITSYNSPLHF; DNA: TGCAGTGCTAGTAGGGCCATCACCTCGTATAATTCACCCCTCCACTTT
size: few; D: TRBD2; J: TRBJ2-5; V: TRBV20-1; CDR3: CSARGLAGRQETQYF; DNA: TGCAGTGCTAGAGGACTAGCGGGGCGCCAAGAGACCCAGTACTTC
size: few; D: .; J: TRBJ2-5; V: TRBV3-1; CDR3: CASSARGSFEETQYF; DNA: TGTGCCAGCAGCGCACGAGGGTCCTTTGAGGAGACCCAGTACTTC
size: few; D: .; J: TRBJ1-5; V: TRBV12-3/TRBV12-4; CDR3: CASTGTPTGPQHF; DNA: TGTGCCAGCACCGGGACTCCCACGGGGCCCCAGCATTTT
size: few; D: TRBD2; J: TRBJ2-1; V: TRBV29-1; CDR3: CSLAGGPLLSNEQFF; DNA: TGCAGCCTAGCGGGAGGGCCTCTACTTTCCAATGAGCAGTTCTTC
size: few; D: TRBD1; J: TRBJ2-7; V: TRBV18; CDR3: CASSPGTGLAYEQYF; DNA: TGTGCCAGCTCACCGGGGACAGGCTTGGCGTACGAGCAGTACTTC
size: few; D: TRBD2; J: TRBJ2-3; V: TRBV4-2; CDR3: CASSQAGGYRTDTQYF; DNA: TGTGCCAGCAGCCAAGCGGGGGGGTATCGCACAGATACGCAGTATTTT
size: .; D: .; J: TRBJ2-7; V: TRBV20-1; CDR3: CSASSGPSSEQYF; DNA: TGCAGTGCTAGTAGTGGACCGTCCTCCGAGCAGTACTTC
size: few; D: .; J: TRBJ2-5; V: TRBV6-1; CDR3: CASTNRAQETQYF; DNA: TGTGCCAGCACCAACAGGGCCCAAGAGACCCAGTACTTC
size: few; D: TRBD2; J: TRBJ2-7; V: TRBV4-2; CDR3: CASSQGGGSQEQYF; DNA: TGTGCCAGCAGCCAAGGGGGCGGGAGCCAAGAGCAGTACTTC
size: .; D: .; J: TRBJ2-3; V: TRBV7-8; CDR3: CASSSRSGADTQYF; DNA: TGTGCCAGCAGCTCCCGATCAGGGGCGGATACGCAGTATTTT
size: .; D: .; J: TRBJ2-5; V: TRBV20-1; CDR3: CSANPTLMGETQYF; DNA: TGCAGTGCCAACCCCACACTGATGGGAGAGACCCAGTACTTC
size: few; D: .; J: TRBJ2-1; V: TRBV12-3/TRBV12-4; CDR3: CASSFLESGNEQFF; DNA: TGTGCCAGCAGTTTCCTCGAAAGCGGGAATGAGCAGTTCTTC
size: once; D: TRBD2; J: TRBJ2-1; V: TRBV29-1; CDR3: CSVEDRGTRVMGEQFF; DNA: TGCAGCGTTGAAGATCGGGGGACTAGGGTCATGGGTGAGCAGTTCTTC
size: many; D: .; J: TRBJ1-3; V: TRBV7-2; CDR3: CASSFGVMGDTIYF; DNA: TGTGCCAGCAGCTTTGGGGTTATGGGGGACACCATATATTTT
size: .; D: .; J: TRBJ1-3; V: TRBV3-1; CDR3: CASRDGSGNTIYF; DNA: TGTGCCAGCCGGGACGGCTCTGGAAACACCATATATTTT
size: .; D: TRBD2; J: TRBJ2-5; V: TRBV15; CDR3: CATSRVAGMETQYF; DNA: TGTGCCACCAGCAGAGTAGCGGGAATGGAGACCCAGTACTTC
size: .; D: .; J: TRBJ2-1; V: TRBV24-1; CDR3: CATSFKGGSYNEQFF; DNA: TGTGCCACCAGTTTCAAGGGGGGCTCCTACAATGAGCAGTTCTTC
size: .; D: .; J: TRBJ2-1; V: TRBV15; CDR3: CATSLGGNYNEQFF; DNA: TGTGCCACCAGCTTAGGGGGGAACTACAATGAGCAGTTCTTC
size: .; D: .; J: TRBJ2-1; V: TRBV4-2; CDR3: CASSQVENEQFF; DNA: TGTGCCAGCAGCCAAGTGGAAAATGAGCAGTTCTTC
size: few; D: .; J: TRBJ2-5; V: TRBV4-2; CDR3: CASSQDLVRTSYQETQYF; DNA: TGTGCCAGCAGCCAAGATCTGGTGAGGACCTCGTACCAAGAGACCCAGTACTTC
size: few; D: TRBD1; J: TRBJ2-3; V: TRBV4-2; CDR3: CASSQLDRDPTDTQYF; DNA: TGTGCCAGCAGCCAACTCGACAGGGACCCCACAGATACGCAGTATTTT
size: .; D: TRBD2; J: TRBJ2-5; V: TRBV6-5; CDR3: CASSYFSGKGTQYF; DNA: TGTGCCAGCAGTTATTTTAGCGGGAAAGGGACCCAGTACTTC
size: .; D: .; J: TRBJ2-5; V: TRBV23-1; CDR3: CASSSRRTEETQYF; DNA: TGCGCCAGCAGTTCCCGCAGGACGGAAGAGACCCAGTACTTC
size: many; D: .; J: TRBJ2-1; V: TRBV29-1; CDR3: CSVERAPWDEQFF; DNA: TGCAGCGTTGAGCGGGCCCCTTGGGATGAGCAGTTCTTC
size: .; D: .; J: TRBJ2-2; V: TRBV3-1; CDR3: CASSQDPGPRGGELFF; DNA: TGTGCCAGCAGCCAAGATCCGGGCCCCAGGGGCGGGGAGCTGTTTTTT
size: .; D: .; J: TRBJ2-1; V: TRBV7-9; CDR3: CASSLQSIDNEQFF; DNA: TGTGCCAGCAGCTTACAATCGATTGACAATGAGCAGTTCTTC
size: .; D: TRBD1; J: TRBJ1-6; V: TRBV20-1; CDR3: CSARTRTGRNSPLHF; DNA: TGCAGTGCTAGAACCCGGACAGGGAGGAATTCACCCCTCCACTTT
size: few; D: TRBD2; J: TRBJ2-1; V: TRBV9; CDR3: CASSAHSGGANEQFF; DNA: TGTGCCAGCAGCGCCCATAGCGGGGGGGCCAATGAGCAGTTCTTC